Presented here are 8 T cell receptor beta chains from one specimen sequenced in a study of blood T cell repertoires in COVID-19. Clones were read by immunoSEQ multiplex PCR, and TCRdb kept only the in-frame ones, dropping some. Among roughly 100,000 clones, roughly four fifths were seen once, and the ten largest hold 9.4%. Sequencing was performed on peripheral blood. The receptors derive from an older woman with acute or convalescent COVID-19.

This clone was seen a handful of times. The chain employs TRBV7-2 and TRBJ1-2; the D gene is possibly TRBD1 (6 bases). V shed 4 bases and J shed 7 bases, with 10 bases lying between them. Germline V gene sequence: CDR1 SGHTA, CDR2 FQGNSA. This CDR3 spans 12 amino acids. The CDR3, as DNA: TGTGCCAGCAGCTCAGGGGAGAGTGGCTACACCTTC. Its protein is CASSSGESGYTF.

The CDR3 protein is CSASRQVEQFF. The DNA for the CDR3 is TGCAGTGCTAGCAGGCAGGTTGAGCAGTTCTTC. The J gene is TRBJ2-1, the V gene TRBV20-1, with unresolved D. The CDR3 is 11 amino acids. Trimming pared 3 bases from V and 9 bases from J, leaving 9 bases between. Germline V gene sequence: CDR1 DFQATT, CDR2 SNEGSKA (reference sequence).

This clone has at least ten counts. Other DNA sequences of this sample code for an identical CDR3. V is TRBV6-1 and J is TRBJ1-1; the D is unclear. The CDR3 runs to 14 residues. The V and J ends lost 3 bases and 1 base respectively, with 9 bases between them. Germline V gene data show CDR1 as MNHNS and CDR2 as SASEGT. CDR3 amino acids: CASSDRLPNTEAFF. The DNA of the CDR3 is TGTGCCAGCAGTGACAGACTACCGAACACTGAAGCTTTCTTT.

This clone was recorded once. The same CDR3 can be traced to other DNA sequences in this sample. The chain couples TRBV19 to TRBJ1-5, with a tentative D call TRBD1 (5 bases). Germline CDR1 LNHDA, CDR2 SQIVND (reference sequence). The ends were cut back, 4 bases at V and 2 bases at J, with 9 bases in the middle. The CDR3 runs to 14 residues. This CDR3 reads CASSTQGGNQPQHF. The CDR3 nucleotides are TGTGCCAGTAGTACGCAGGGTGGCAATCAGCCCCAGCATTTT.

This clone was seen only once. The rearrangement uses TRBV5-4 and TRBJ2-5; D may be TRBD2 (6 bases). This CDR3 spans 15 amino acids. V lost 4 bases to trimming and J lost 5 bases, with 18 bases between them. Looked up from germline, CDR1 is SGHNT and CDR2 is YYREEE (reference sequence). The chain's CDR3 is CASSAAAGLAETQYF. The CDR3 region has the DNA TGTGCCAGCAGCGCCGCCGCGGGGCTAGCGGAGACCCAGTACTTC.

The chain joins TRBV27 to TRBJ1-5; D is possibly TRBD1 (6 bases). Per the germline V gene, CDR1 is MNHEY and CDR2 is SMNVEV (reference sequence). V lost 6 bases, J lost 3 bases, and 15 bases lay in between. The CDR3 is 15 amino acids. The DNA of the CDR3 is TGTGCCAGCAGACAGGGTGAAAGAGTCAATCAGCCCCAGCATTTT. Translating gives CASRQGERVNQPQHF.

The chain joins TRBV6-5 to TRBJ1-1; no reliable D call. Germline V gene data show CDR1 as MNHEY and CDR2 as SVGAGI. The germline V and J ends were trimmed by 2 bases and 1 base, with 8 bases remaining between them. This CDR3 contains 14 residues. CDR3 coding DNA: TGTGCCAGCAGTTACCCTACAGAGAACACTGAAGCTTTCTTT. Protein: CASSYPTENTEAFF.

This chain connects TRBV4-1 to TRBJ1-2; 8 bases fit TRBD1. V gave up 1 base and J gave up 4 bases; unmatched junction bases: 2. Germline V CDR1 and CDR2: MGHRA, YSYEKL. The CDR3 is 14 residues long. The CDR3 spells CASSQAGQGYGYTF. Here the CDR3 DNA reads TGCGCCAGCAGCCAAGCCGGACAGGGCTATGGCTACACCTTC.